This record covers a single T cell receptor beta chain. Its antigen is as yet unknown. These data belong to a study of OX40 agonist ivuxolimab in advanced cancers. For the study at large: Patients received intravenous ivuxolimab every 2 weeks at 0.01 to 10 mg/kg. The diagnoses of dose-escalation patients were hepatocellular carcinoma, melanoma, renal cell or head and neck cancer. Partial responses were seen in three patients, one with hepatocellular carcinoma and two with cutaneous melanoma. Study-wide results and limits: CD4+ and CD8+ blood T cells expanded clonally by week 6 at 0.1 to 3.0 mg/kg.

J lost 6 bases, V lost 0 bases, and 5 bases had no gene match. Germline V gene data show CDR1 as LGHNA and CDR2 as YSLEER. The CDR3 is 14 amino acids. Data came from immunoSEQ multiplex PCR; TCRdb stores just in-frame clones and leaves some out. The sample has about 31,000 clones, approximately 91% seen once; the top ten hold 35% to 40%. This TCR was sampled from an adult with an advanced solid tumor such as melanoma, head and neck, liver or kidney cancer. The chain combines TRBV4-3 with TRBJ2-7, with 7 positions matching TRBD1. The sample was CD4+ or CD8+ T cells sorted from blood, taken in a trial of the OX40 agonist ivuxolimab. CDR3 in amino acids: CASSQEGGLSEQYF. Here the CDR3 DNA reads TGCGCCAGCAGCCAAGAAGGGGGCTTAAGCGAGCAGTACTTC.